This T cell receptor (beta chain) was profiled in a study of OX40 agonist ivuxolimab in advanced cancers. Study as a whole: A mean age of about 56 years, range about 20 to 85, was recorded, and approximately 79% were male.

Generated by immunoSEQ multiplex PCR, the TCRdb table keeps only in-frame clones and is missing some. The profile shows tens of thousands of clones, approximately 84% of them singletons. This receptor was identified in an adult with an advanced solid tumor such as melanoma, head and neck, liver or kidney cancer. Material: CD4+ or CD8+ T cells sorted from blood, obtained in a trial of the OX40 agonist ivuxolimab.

The CDR3 bases are TGTGCCAGTAGTATCGGGACAGCTGCTGGAAACACCATATATTTT. Residues: CASSIGTAAGNTIYF. V usage is TRBV19 and J usage is TRBJ1-3; TRBD1 matches at 7 bases. CDR1 LNHDA and CDR2 SQIVND come from the germline V gene (reference sequence). This CDR3 is 15 amino acids long. V lost 3 bases, J lost 2 bases, and 4 bases stayed unmatched.